This T cell receptor (beta chain) was found in a study of early T cells in non-severe SARS-CoV-2 infection. Study background: Unpaired chains resulted from sequencing bulk RNA of unsorted whole blood.

With respect to this clonotype: No antigen is known for it.

The study's findings and limits: Missing private and CD4 specificities, VDJdb matching favored anti-spike CD8 responses.

CDR3 size: 15 residues. Between the trimmed V and J ends, which lost 2 bases and 5 bases, there was a span of 15 bases. Germline V gives CDR1 MDHEN, CDR2 SYDVKM. As part of library construction, unique molecular identifiers were attached to individual cDNA molecules. TCRdb itself ran the 5' RACE reads through MiXCR, one entry per CDR3 protein. Of 80,000 to 95,000 distinct CDR3 sequences listed, roughly 15% are singletons. The chain is built from TRBV28 and TRBJ1-1; TRBD1 might be the D (5 bases). The TCR was taken from an adult who was a healthcare worker with PCR-confirmed SARS-CoV-2 infection or an uninfected control (not recorded which). The material sequenced was whole blood. CDR3 region: CASSLGAGPRTEAFF. The CDR3 DNA reads as TGTGCCAGCAGTTTAGGGGCAGGGCCAAGGACTGAAGCTTTCTTT.